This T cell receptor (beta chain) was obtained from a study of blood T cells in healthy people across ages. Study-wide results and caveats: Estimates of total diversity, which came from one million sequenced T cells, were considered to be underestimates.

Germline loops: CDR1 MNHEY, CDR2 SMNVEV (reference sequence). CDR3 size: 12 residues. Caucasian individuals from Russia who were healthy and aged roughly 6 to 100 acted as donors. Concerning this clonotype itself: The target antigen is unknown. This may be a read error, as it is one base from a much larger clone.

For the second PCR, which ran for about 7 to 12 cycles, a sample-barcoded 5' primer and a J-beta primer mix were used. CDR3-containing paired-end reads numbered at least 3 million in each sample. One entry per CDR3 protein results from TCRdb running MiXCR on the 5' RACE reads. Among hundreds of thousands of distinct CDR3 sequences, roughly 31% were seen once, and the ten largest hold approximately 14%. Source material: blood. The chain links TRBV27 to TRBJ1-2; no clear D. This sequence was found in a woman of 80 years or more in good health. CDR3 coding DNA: TGTGCCAGCAGTGGCCTTGGCTATGGCTACGCCTTC. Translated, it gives CASSGLGYGYAF.